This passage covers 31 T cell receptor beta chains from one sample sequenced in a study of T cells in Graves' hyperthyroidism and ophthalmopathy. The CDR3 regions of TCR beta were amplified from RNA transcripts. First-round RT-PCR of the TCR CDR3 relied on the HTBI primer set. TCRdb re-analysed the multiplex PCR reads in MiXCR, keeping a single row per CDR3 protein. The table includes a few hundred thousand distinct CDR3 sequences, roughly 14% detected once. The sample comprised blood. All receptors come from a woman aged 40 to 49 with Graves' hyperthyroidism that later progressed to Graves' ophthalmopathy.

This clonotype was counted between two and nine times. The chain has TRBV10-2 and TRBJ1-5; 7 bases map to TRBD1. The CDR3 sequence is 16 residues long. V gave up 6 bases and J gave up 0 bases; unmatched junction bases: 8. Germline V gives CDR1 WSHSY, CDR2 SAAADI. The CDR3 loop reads CASRDRFGYSNQPQHF. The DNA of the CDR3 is TGCGCCAGCAGGGACAGGTTTGGCTATAGCAATCAGCCCCAGCATTTT.

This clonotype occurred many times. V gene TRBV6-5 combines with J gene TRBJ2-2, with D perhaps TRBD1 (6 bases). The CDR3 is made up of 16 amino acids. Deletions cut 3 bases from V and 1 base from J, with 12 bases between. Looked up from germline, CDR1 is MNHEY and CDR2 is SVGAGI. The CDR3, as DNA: TGTGCCAGCAGTTATCAAGCGACAGGGAACACCGGGGAGCTGTTTTTT. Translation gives CASSYQATGNTGELFF.

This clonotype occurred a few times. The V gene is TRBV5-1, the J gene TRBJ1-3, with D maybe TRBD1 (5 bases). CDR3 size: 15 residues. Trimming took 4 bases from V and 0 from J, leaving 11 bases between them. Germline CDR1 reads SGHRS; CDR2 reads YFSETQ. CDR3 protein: CASSPGRISGNTIYF. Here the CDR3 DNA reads TGCGCCAGCAGCCCGGGACGGATCTCTGGAAACACCATATATTTT.

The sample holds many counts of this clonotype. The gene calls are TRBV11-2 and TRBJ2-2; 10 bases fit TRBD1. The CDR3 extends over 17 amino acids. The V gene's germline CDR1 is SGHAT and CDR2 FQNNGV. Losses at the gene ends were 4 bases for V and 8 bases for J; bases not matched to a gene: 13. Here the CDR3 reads CASSSPGQGSLRGELFF. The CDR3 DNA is TGTGCCAGCAGCTCTCCGGGACAGGGGTCCCTGAGGGGGGAGCTGTTTTTT.

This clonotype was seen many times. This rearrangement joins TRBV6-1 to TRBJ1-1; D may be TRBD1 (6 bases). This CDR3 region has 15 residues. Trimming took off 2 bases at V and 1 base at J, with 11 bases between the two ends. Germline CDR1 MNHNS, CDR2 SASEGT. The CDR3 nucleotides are TGTGCCAGCAGTGAATACAACAGGGAGAACACTGAAGCTTTCTTT. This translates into CASSEYNRENTEAFF.

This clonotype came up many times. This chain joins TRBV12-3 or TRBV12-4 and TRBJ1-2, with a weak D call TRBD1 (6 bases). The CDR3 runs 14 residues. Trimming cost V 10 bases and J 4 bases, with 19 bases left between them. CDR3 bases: TGTGCCACTACGTCAGGGGCGCAGAGCTATGGCTACACCTTC. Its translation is CATTSGAQSYGYTF.

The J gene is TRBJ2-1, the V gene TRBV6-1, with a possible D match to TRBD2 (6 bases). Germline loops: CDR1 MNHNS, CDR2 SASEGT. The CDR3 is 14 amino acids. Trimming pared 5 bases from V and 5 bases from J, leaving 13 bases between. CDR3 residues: CASSLGRRNNEQFF. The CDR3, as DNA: TGTGCCAGCAGTCTCGGGAGAAGGAACAATGAGCAGTTCTTC.

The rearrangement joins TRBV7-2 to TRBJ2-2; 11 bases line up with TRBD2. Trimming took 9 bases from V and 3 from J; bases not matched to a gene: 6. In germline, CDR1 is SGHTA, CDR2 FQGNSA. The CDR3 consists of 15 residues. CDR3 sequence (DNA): TGTGCCAGTCGTAGCGGGAGGGCGGACACCGGGGAGCTGTTTTTT. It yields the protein CASRSGRADTGELFF.

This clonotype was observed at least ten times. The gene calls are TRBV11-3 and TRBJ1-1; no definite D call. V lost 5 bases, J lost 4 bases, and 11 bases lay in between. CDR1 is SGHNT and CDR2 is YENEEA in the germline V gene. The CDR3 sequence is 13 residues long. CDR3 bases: TGTGCCAGCAGCCAGGAACGGGGCACTGAAGCTTTCTTT. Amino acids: CASSQERGTEAFF.

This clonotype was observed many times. The CDR3 region has the DNA TGTGCCAGCAGTTACGGGACAGCAACCTACGAGCAGTACTTC. As protein: CASSYGTATYEQYF. The gene calls are TRBV6-5 and TRBJ2-7; TRBD1 agrees at 7 bases. CDR3 size: 14 residues. The V gene's germline CDR1 is MNHEY and CDR2 SVGAGI. The ends lost 2 bases at V and 2 bases at J; junction bases unmatched: 3.

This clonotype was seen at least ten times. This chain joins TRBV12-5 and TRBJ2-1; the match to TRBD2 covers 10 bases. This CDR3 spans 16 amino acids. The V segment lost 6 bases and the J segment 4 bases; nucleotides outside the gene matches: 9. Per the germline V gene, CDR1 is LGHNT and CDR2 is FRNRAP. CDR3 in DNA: TGTGCTAGTGGCCCCGCAGCGGGAGGGCATTACAATGAGCAGTTCTTC. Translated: CASGPAAGGHYNEQFF.

This CDR3 reads CSARVIWAGCSYNSPLHF. The CDR3 nucleotides read TGCAGTGCTAGGGTGATTTGGGCTGGATGCTCCTATAATTCACCCCTCCACTTT. This chain joins TRBV20-1 and TRBJ1-6; D gene uncertain. The CDR3 has 18 residues. Trimming took off 3 bases at V and 0 bases at J, with 18 bases between the two ends. The germline gives CDR1 DFQATT, CDR2 SNEGSKA (reference sequence).

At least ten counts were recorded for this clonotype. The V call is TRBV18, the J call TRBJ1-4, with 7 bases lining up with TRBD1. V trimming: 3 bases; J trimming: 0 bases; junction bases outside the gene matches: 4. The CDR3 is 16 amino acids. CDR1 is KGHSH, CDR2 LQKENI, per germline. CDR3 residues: CASSPGQQTTNEKLFF. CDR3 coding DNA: TGTGCCAGCTCACCGGGACAGCAAACAACTAATGAAAAACTGTTTTTT. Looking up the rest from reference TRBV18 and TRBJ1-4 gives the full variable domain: NAGVMQNPRHLVRRRGQEARLRCSPMKGHSHVYWYRQLPEEGLKFMVYLQKENIIDESGMPKERFSAEFPKEGPSILRIQQVVRGDSAAYFCASSPGQQTTNEKLFFGSGTQLSVL.

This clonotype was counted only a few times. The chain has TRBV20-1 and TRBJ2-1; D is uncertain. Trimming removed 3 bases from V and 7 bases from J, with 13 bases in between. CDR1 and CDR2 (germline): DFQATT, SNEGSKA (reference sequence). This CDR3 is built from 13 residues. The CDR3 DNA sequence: TGCAGTGCTAGCGTTCTTCTCGAAAATGAGCAGTTCTTC. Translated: CSASVLLENEQFF.

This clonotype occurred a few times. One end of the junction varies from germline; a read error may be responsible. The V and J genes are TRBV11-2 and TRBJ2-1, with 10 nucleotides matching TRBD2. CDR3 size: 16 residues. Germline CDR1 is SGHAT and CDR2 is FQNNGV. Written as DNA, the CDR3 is TGTGCCAGCAGCGTAGAGGCTAGCGGGAGATACAATGAGCAGTTCTTC. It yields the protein CASSVEASGRYNEQFF. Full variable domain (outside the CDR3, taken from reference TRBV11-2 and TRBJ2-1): EAGVAQSPRYKIIEKRQSVAFWCNPISGHATLYWYQQILGQGPKLLIQFQNNGVVDDSQLPKDRFSAERLKGVDSTLKIQPAKLEDSAVYLCASSVEASGRYNEQFFGPGTRLTVL.

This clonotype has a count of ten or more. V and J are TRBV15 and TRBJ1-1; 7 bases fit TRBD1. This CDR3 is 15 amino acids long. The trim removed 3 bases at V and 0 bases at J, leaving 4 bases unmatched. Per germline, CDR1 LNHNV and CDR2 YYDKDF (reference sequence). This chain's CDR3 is CATSSRDSMNTEAFF. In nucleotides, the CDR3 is TGTGCCACCAGCAGCCGGGACAGCATGAACACTGAAGCTTTCTTT.

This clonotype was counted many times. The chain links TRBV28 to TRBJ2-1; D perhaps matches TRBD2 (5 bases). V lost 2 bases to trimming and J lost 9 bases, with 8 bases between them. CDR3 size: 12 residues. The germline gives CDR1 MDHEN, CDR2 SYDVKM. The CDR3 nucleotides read TGTGCCAGCAGTTTAGGACGGGGTGAGCAGTTCTTC. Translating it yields CASSLGRGEQFF.

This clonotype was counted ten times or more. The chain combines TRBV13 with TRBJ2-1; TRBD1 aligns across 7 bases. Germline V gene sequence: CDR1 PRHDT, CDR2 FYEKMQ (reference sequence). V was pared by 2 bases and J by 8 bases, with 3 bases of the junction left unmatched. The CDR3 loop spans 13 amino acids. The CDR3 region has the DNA TGTGCCAGCAGCTTAACAGGGGCCCATGAGCAGTTCTTC. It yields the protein CASSLTGAHEQFF.

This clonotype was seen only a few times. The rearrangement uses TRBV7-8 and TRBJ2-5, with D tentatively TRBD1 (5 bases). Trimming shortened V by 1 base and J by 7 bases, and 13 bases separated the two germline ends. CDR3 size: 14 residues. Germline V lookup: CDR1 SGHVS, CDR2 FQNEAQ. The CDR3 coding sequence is TGTGCCAGCAGCTTAGGGGGCGCGTCGGGGACCCAGTACTTC. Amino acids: CASSLGGASGTQYF.

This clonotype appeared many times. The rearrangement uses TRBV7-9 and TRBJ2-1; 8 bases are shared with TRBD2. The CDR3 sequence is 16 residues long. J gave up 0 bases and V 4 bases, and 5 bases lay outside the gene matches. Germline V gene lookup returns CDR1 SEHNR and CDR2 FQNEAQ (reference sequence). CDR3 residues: CASSSTGLASYNEQFF. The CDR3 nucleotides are TGTGCCAGCAGCTCTACCGGACTAGCCTCCTACAATGAGCAGTTCTTC.

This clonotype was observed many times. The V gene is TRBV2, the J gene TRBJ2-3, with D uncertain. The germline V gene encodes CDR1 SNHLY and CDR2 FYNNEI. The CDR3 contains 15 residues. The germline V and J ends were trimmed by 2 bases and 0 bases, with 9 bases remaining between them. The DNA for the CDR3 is TGTGCCAGCAGTGAACAGTCTTACAGCACAGATACGCAGTATTTT. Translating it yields CASSEQSYSTDTQYF.

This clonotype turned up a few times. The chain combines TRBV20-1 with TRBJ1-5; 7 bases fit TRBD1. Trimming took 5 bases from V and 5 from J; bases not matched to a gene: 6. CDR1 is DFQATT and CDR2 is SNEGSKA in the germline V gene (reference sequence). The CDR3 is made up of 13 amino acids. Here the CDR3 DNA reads TGCAGTGCTCCGAGGGGGCACGATCAGCCCCAGCATTTT. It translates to CSAPRGHDQPQHF.

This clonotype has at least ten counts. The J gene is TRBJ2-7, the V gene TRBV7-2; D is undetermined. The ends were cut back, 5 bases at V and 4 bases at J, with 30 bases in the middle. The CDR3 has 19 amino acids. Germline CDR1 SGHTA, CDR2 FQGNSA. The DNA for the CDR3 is TGTGCCAGCAGCCTCAGACAACACGAAGGCCTACGACGCCTATACGAGCAGTACTTC. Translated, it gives CASSLRQHEGLRRLYEQYF.

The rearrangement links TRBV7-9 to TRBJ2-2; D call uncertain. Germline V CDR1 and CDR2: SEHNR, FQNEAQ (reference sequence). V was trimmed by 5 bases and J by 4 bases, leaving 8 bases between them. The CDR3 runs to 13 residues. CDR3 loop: CASSPESTGELFF. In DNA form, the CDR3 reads TGTGCCAGCAGCCCCGAGAGCACCGGGGAGCTGTTTTTT.

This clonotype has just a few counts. The CDR3, as DNA: TGTGCCAGCAGCCACCGACTAGCCCCCAGCACAGATACGCAGTATTTT. Its protein is CASSHRLAPSTDTQYF. The chain is built from TRBV3-1 and TRBJ2-3; 7 bases match TRBD2. The CDR3 totals 16 residues. The germline CDR1 and CDR2 sequences are LGHDT and YNNKEL (reference sequence). V lost 3 bases, J lost 0 bases, and 6 bases stayed unmatched.

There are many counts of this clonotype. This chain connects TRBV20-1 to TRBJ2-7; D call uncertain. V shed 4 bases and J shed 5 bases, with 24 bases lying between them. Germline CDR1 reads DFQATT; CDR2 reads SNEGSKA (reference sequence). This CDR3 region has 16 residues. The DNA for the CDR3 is TGCAGTGCTAACCCAAGAGACTTAAGTGGTTGGGACGAGCAGTACTTC. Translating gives CSANPRDLSGWDEQYF.

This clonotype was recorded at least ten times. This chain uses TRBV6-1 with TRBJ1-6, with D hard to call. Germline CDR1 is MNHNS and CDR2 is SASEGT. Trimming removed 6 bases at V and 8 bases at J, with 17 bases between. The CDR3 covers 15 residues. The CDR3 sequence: CASSGGSVQDSPLHF. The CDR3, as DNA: TGTGCCAGCAGCGGAGGGTCGGTTCAGGATTCACCCCTCCACTTT.

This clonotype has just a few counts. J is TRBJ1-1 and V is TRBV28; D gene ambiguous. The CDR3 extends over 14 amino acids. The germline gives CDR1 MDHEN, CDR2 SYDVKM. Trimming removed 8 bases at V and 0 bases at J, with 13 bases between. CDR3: CASRRELLNTEAFF. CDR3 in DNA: TGTGCCAGCCGAAGGGAACTCTTGAACACTGAAGCTTTCTTT.

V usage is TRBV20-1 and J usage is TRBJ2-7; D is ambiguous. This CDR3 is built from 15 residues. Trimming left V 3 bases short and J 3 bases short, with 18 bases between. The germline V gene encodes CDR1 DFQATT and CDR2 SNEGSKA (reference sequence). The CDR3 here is CSASELGGDLYEQYF. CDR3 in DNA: TGCAGTGCTAGCGAACTTGGCGGAGACCTCTACGAGCAGTACTTC.

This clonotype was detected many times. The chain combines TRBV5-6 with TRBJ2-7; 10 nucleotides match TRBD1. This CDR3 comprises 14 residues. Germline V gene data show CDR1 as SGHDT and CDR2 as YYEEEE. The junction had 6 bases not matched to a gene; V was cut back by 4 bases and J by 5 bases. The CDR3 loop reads CASSPRQGAHEQYF. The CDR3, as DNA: TGTGCCAGCAGCCCTAGACAGGGGGCCCACGAGCAGTACTTC. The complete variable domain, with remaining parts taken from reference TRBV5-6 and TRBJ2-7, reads DAGVTQSPTHLIKTRGQQVTLRCSPKSGHDTVSWYQQALGQGPQFIFQYYEEEERQRGNFPDRFSGHQFPNYSSELNVNALLLGDSALYLCASSPRQGAHEQYFGPGTRLTVT.

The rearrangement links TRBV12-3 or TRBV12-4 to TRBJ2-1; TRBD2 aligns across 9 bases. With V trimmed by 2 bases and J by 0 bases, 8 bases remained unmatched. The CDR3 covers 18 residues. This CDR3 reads CASSLSIGGRGSYNEQFF. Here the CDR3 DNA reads TGTGCCAGCAGTTTAAGTATCGGCGGGAGGGGCTCCTACAATGAGCAGTTCTTC.